This record looks at one T cell receptor beta chain sequence and its context. This sample was included in a study of blood T cell repertoires in COVID-19. Generated by immunoSEQ multiplex PCR, the TCRdb table keeps only in-frame clones and is missing some. The table lists around 220,000 clones, 70% to 85% of them singletons. V trimming: 5 bases; J trimming: 5 bases; junction bases outside the gene matches: 6. Germline CDR1 reads LNHDA; CDR2 reads SQIVND (reference sequence). The CDR3 sequence is 14 residues long. The source material was peripheral blood. The TCR originated in a woman aged 80 or over with active or convalescent COVID-19. The V call is TRBV19, the J call TRBJ2-5, with 9 bases aligning to TRBD1. In nucleotides, the CDR3 is TGTGCCAGTAGTGTAAACAGGGGGCAGGAGACCCAGTACTTC. This translates into CASSVNRGQETQYF.